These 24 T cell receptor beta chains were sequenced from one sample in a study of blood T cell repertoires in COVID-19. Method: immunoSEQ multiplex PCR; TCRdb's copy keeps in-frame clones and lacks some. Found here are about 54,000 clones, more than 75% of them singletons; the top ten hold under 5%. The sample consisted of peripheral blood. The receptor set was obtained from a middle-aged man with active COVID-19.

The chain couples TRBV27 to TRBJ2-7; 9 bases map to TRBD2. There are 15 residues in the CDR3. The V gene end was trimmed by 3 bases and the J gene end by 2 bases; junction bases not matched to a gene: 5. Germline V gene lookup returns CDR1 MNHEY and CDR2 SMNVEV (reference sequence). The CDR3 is CASSFWLAGTYEQYF. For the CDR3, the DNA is TGTGCCAGCAGTTTCTGGCTAGCGGGAACCTACGAGCAGTACTTC.

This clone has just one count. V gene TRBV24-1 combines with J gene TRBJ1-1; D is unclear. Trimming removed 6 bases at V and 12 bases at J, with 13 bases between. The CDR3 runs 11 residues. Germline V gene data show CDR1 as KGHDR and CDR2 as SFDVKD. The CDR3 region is CATSFRRETFF. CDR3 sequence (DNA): TGTGCCACCAGTTTTCGCCGCGAAACTTTCTTT.

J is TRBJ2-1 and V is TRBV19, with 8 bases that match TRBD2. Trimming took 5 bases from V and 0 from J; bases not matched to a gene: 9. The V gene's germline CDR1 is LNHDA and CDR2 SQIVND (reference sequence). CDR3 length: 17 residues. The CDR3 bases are TGTGCCAGTAGTCTTCTAAGCGGGAGCGGCTCCTACAATGAGCAGTTCTTC. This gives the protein CASSLLSGSGSYNEQFF.

The CDR3 DNA sequence: TGCGCCAGCAGTACAGGGGGCAGGAATTCACCCCTCCACTTT. Its protein is CASSTGGRNSPLHF. The rearrangement links TRBV4-1 to TRBJ1-6; 9 bases match TRBD1. With V trimmed by 6 bases and J by 7 bases, 4 bases remained unmatched. This CDR3 comprises 14 residues. The V gene's germline CDR1 is MGHRA and CDR2 YSYEKL.

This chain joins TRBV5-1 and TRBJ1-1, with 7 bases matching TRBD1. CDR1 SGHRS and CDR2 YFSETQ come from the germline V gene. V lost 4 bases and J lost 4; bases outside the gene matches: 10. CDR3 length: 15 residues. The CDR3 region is CASSPGAGGSTEAFF. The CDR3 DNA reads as TGCGCCAGCAGCCCAGGGGCAGGGGGGAGCACTGAAGCTTTCTTT.

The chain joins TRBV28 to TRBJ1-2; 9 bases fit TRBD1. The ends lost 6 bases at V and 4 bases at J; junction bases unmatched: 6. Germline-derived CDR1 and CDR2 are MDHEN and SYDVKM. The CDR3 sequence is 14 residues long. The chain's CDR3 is CASRRGQGTYGYTF. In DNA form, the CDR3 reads TGTGCCAGCAGAAGGGGACAGGGCACCTATGGCTACACCTTC.

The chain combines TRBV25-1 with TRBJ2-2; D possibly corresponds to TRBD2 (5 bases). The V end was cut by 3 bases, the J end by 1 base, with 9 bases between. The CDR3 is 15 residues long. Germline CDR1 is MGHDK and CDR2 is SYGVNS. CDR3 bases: TGTGCCAGCAGTGAGGACTCCGGGAACACCGGGGAGCTGTTTTTT. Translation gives CASSEDSGNTGELFF.

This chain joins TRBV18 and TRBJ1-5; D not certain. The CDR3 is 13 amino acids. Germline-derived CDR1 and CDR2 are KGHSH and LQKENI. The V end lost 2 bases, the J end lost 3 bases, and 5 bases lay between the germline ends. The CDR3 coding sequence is TGTGCCAGCTCACCAGGGCCCAATCAGCCCCAGCATTTT. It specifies CASSPGPNQPQHF.

The CDR3 DNA reads as TGTGCCAGCAGCTTAGGACTAGCGGGAGGGCCTTTAGATACGCAGTATTTT. Protein sequence: CASSLGLAGGPLDTQYF. This chain links TRBV11-2 with TRBJ2-3; 14 bases map to TRBD2. The CDR3 sequence is 17 residues long. Germline CDR1 is SGHAT and CDR2 is FQNNGV. V trimming: 1 base; J trimming: 5 bases; junction bases outside the gene matches: 5.

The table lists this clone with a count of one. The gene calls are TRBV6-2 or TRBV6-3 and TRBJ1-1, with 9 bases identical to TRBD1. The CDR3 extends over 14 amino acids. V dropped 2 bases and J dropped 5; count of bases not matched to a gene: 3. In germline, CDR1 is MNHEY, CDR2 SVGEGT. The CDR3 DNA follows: TGTGCCAGCAGTTACGCGGACAGGGGAACTGAAGCTTTCTTT. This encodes CASSYADRGTEAFF.

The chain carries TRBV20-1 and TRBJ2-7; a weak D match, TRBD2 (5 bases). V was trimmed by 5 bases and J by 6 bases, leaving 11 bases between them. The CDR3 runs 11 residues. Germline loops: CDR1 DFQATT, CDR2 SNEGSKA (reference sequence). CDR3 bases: TGCAGTGCTGGACTTACGAGCGAGCAGTACTTC. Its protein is CSAGLTSEQYF.

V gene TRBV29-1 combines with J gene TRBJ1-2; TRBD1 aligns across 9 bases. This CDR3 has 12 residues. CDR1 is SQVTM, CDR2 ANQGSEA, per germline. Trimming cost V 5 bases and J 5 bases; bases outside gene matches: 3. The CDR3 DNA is TGCAGCGTTCTGGGACAGGGATATGGCTACACCTTC. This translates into CSVLGQGYGYTF. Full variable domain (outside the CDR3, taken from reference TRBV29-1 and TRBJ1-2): SAVISQKPSRDICQRGTSLTIQCQVDSQVTMMFWYRQQPGQSLTLIATANQGSEATYESGFVIDKFPISRPNLTFSTLTVSNMSPEDSSIYLCSVLGQGYGYTFGSGTRLTVV.

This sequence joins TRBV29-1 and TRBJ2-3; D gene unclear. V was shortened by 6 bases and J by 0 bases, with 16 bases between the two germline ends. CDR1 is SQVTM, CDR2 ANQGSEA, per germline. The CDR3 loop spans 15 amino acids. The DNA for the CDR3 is TGCAGCGTCGGTGGTCAGCAGGTCAGCACAGATACGCAGTATTTT. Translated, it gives CSVGGQQVSTDTQYF.

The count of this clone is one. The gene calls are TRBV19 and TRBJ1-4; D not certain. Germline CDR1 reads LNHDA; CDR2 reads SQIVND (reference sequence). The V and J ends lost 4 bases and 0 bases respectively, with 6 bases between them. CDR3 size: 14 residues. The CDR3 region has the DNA TGTGCCAGTAGTACATTTGCAACTAATGAAAAACTGTTTTTT. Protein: CASSTFATNEKLFF.

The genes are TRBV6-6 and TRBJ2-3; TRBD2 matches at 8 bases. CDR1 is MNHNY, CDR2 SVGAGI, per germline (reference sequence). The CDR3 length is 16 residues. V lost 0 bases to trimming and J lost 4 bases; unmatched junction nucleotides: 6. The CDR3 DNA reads TGTGCCAGCAGTTACTCGGCGGGAGGAGGGTCAGATACGCAGTATTTT. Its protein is CASSYSAGGGSDTQYF.

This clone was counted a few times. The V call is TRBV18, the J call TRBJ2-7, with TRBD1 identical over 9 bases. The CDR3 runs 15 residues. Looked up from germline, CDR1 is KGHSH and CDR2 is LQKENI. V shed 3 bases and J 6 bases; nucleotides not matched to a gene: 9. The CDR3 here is CASSPVGQGRIEQYF. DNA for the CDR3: TGTGCCAGCTCACCGGTGGGACAGGGCCGGATCGAGCAGTACTTC.

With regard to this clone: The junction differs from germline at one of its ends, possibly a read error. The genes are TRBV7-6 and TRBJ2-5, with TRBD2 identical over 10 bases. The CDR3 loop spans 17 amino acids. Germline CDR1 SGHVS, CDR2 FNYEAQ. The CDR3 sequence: CASSLAAGGPGQKTQYF. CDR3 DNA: TGTGCCAGCAGCTTAGCAGCGGGAGGGCCCGGCCAAAAGACCCAGTACTTC.

The CDR3 DNA follows: TGCGCCAGCAGTCAGATAGCCGGGACAGGGTACCACGAGCAGTACTTC. It encodes CASSQIAGTGYHEQYF. The genes are TRBV23-1 and TRBJ2-7; 9 bases match TRBD1. TRBV23-1 is treated as an ORF (open reading frame) with a function not yet certain. The V gene end was trimmed by 3 bases and the J gene end by 5 bases; junction bases not matched to a gene: 11. This CDR3 region has 16 residues.

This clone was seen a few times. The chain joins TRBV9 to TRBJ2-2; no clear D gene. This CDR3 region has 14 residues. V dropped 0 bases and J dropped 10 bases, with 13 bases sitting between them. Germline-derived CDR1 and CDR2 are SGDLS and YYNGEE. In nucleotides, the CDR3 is TGTGCCAGCAGCGTAGCTAAAAGCAGCGTGGAGCTGTTTTTT. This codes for CASSVAKSSVELFF. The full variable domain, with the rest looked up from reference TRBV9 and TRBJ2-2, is DSGVTQTPKHLITATGQRVTLRCSPRSGDLSVYWYQQSLDQGLQFLIQYYNGEERAKGNILERFSAQQFPDLHSELNLSSLELGDSALYFCASSVAKSSVELFFGEGSRLTVL.

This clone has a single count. For the CDR3, the DNA is TGTGCCACCTCGGGGCCCGGCAGGGGTGACTATGGCTACACCTTC. Its protein product is CATSGPGRGDYGYTF. V and J are TRBV28 and TRBJ1-2; possible D gene TRBD1, 6 bases. The CDR3 has 15 residues. Trimming shortened V by 10 bases and J by 3 bases, and 21 bases separated the two germline ends. Germline V gene lookup returns CDR1 MDHEN and CDR2 SYDVKM.

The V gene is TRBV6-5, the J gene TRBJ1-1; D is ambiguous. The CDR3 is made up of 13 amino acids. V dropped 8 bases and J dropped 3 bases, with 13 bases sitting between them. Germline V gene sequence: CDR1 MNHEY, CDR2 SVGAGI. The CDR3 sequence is CASLSGRYTEAFF. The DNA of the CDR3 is TGTGCCAGCCTAAGCGGCCGGTACACTGAAGCTTTCTTT.

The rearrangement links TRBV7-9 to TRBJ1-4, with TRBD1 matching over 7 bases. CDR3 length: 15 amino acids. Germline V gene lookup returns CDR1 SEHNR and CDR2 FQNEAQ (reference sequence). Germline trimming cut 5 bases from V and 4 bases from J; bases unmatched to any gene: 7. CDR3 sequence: CASSVGTEGNEKLFF. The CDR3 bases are TGTGCCAGCAGCGTCGGGACAGAGGGTAATGAAAAACTGTTTTTT. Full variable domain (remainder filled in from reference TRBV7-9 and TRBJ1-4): DTGVSQNPRHKITKRGQNVTFRCDPISEHNRLYWYRQTLGQGPEFLTYFQNEAQLEKSRLLSDRFSAERPKGSFSTLEIQRTEQGDSAMYLCASSVGTEGNEKLFFGSGTQLSVL.

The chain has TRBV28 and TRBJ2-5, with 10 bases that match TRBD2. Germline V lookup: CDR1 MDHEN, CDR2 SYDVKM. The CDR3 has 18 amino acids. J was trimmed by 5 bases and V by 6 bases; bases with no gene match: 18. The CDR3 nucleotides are TGTGCCAGCAGAGCCGCCTGGGGAAGCGGGAGGGCCGGGGAGACCCAGTACTTC. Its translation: CASRAAWGSGRAGETQYF.

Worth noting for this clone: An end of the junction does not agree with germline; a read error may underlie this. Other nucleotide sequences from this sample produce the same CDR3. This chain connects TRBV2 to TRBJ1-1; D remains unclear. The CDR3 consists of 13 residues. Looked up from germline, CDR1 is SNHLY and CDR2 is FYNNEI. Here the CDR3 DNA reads TGTGCCAGTAGTGAAGGGAGGGACACTGAAGCTTTCTTT. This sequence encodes CASSEGRDTEAFF. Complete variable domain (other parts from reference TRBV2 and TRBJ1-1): EPEVTQTPSHQVTQMGQEVILRCVPISNHLYFYWYRQILGQKVEFLVSFYNNEISEKSEIFDDQFSVERPDGSNFTLKIRSTKLEDSAMYFCASSEGRDTEAFFGQGTRLTVV.